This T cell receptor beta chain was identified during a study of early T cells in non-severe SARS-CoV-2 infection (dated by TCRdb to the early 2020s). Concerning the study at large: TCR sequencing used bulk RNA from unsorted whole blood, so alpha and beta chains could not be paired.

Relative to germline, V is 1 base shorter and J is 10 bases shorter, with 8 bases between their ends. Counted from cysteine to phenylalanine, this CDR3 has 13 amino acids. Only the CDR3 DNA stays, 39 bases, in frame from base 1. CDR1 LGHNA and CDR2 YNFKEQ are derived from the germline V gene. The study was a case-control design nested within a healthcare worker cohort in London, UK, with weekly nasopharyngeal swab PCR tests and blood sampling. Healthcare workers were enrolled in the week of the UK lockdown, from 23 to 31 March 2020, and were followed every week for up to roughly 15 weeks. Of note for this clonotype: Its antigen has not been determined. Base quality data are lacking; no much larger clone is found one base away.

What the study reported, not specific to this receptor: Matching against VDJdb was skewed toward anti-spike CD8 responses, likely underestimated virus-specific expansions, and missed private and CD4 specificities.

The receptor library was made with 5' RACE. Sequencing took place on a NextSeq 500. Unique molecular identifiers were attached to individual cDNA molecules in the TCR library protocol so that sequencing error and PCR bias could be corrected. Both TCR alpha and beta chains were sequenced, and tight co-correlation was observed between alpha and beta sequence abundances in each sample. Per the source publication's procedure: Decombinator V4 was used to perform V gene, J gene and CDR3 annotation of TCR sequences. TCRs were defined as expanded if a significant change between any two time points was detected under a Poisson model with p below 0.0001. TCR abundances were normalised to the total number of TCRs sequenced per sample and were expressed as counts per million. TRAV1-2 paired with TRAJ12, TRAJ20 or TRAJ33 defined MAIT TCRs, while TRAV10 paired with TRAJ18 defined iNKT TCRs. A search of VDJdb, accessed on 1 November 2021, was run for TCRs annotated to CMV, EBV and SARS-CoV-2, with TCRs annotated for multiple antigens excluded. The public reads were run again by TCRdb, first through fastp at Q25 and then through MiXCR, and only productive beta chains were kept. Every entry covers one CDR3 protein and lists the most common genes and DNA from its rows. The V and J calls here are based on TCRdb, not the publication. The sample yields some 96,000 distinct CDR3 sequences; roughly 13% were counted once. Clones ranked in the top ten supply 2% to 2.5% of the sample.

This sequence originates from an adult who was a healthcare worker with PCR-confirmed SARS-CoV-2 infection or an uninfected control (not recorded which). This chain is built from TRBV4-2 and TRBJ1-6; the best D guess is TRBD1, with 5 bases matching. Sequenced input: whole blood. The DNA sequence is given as TGTGCCAGCAGCCAAGGGGGCATATCACCCCTCCACTTT. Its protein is CASSQGGISPLHF.